This TCR beta chain was identified in a study of cytomegalovirus exposure and HLA in healthy donors. Notes on this clone: Its antigen is currently unknown.

This PCR relied on a set of 60 Vbeta primers and 13 Jbeta primers. The assay was immunoSEQ multiplex PCR, and TCRdb's table has in-frame clones only and misses some. The ten top clones account for 0.71%, within a sample of around 27,000 clones. Points from the study as a whole: The authors judged a highly shared variant cluster likely a sequencing artifact. Evidence from a later analysis indicated that most CMV-associated TCR beta chains looked HLA-restricted. Reportedly, a later analysis found an Asian-associated ancestry cluster had fewer N-insertions than the roughly 630-donor mean.

Healthy individuals who donated bone marrow served as the donors. The sequence came from a man younger than 45 in good health and CMV-seronegative. The specimen was PBMCs.

This CDR3 reads CAISGGSSGTPYEQYF. CDR3 sequence (DNA): TGTGCCATCAGTGGGGGTTCTAGCGGGACACCCTACGAGCAGTACTTC. This chain connects TRBV10-3 to TRBJ2-7; 9 bases align to TRBD2. This CDR3 spans 16 amino acids. V shed 4 bases, J shed 2 bases, and the junction held 9 bases outside the gene matches. Germline CDR1 ENHRY, CDR2 SYGVKD.